Below, 20 T cell receptor beta chains from the same sample are listed, as sequenced in a study of blood T cell repertoires in COVID-19. Clones were sequenced by immunoSEQ multiplex PCR, and TCRdb holds only the in-frame ones, with some missing. Among some 220,000 clones listed, about 83% were seen once. The source material was peripheral blood. The receptors were sampled from a man aged 50-60 years with acute or convalescent COVID-19.

The chain links TRBV7-9 to TRBJ1-1; D is possibly TRBD1 (6 bases). V was trimmed by 6 bases and J by 7 bases, leaving 12 bases between them. Germline V gene data show CDR1 as SEHNR and CDR2 as FQNEAQ (reference sequence). The CDR3 has 12 amino acids. CDR3 sequence reads: CASRPDRNEAFF. CDR3 DNA: TGTGCCAGCAGACCTGACAGGAATGAAGCTTTCTTT.

This clone came up once. This chain joins TRBV5-4 and TRBJ1-1; 7 nucleotides match TRBD1. Trimming at V came to 4 bases and at J to 4 bases, leaving 7 bases not matched to a gene. From germline, CDR1 is SGHNT and CDR2 YYREEE (reference sequence). This CDR3 is 14 amino acids long. This CDR3 is CASSLAGGGTEAFF. CDR3 nucleotides: TGTGCCAGCAGCCTGGCAGGGGGAGGCACTGAAGCTTTCTTT.

The rearrangement joins TRBV9 to TRBJ1-2; D remains unclear. Germline CDR1 SGDLS, CDR2 YYNGEE. V lost 0 bases and J lost 4, with 16 bases in between. The CDR3 covers 16 residues. The CDR3 region is CASSVESGNSFYGYTF. The CDR3 DNA sequence: TGTGCCAGCAGCGTAGAGTCGGGAAATTCCTTCTATGGCTACACCTTC. Full variable domain (rest looked up from reference TRBV9 and TRBJ1-2): DSGVTQTPKHLITATGQRVTLRCSPRSGDLSVYWYQQSLDQGLQFLIQYYNGEERAKGNILERFSAQQFPDLHSELNLSSLELGDSALYFCASSVESGNSFYGYTFGSGTRLTVV.

This clone appeared a few times. The chain joins TRBV5-6 to TRBJ1-1; 7 bases line up with TRBD1. Per the germline V gene, CDR1 is SGHDT and CDR2 is YYEEEE. The CDR3 is made up of 15 amino acids. The V gene end was trimmed by 4 bases and the J gene end by 6 bases; junction bases not matched to a gene: 12. In nucleotides, the CDR3 is TGTGCCAGCAGCAACAGGGGATCTTTTAGCTCTGAAGCTTTCTTT. Its translation is CASSNRGSFSSEAFF.

The rearrangement joins TRBV6-1 to TRBJ1-2; D not resolved. CDR3 length: 15 amino acids. The ends were cut back, 2 bases at V and 4 bases at J, with 14 bases in the middle. CDR1 is MNHNS, CDR2 SASEGT, per germline. Here the CDR3 reads CASSESVVDTYGYTF. CDR3 nucleotide sequence: TGTGCCAGCAGTGAATCGGTGGTCGATACCTATGGCTACACCTTC.

The V gene is TRBV15, the J gene TRBJ2-5; 8 bases match TRBD2. J was trimmed by 6 bases and V by 1 base; bases with no gene match: 7. The CDR3 spans 15 residues. Germline V gene sequence: CDR1 LNHNV, CDR2 YYDKDF (reference sequence). CDR3 sequence: CATSRGTGGRQTQYF. In DNA form, the CDR3 reads TGTGCCACCAGCAGAGGAACGGGAGGGCGGCAGACCCAGTACTTC.

The V gene is TRBV6-5, the J gene TRBJ2-7, with 8 bases identical to TRBD1. Trimming at V came to 7 bases and at J to 3 bases, leaving 8 bases not matched to a gene. This CDR3 comprises 14 residues. Germline CDR1 reads MNHEY; CDR2 reads SVGAGI. For the CDR3, the DNA is TGTGCCAGCACTCCGACAGGGGAACACTACGAGCAGTACTTC. Encoded protein: CASTPTGEHYEQYF.

The chain links TRBV27 to TRBJ2-3; the D gene is possibly TRBD1 (6 bases). The germline V gene encodes CDR1 MNHEY and CDR2 SMNVEV (reference sequence). The CDR3 contains 15 residues. Trimming took off 7 bases at V and 3 bases at J, with 17 bases between the two ends. The CDR3 DNA reads as TGTGCCAGCATGATGGGGGCCCGGGGTACAGATACGCAGTATTTT. It yields the protein CASMMGARGTDTQYF.

The chain links TRBV5-1 to TRBJ2-7; D unclear. Between the trimmed V and J ends, which lost 0 bases and 7 bases, there was a span of 11 bases. CDR3 length equals 13 residues. CDR1 is SGHRS, CDR2 YFSETQ, per germline. CDR3 nucleotides: TGCGCCAGCAGCTTGGACGGGTTTAGGGAGCAGTACTTC. Its protein product is CASSLDGFREQYF.

The chain employs TRBV7-9 and TRBJ1-3; possible D gene TRBD1, 5 bases. The V end was cut by 1 base, the J end by 0 bases, with 13 bases between. This CDR3 has 17 residues. Per the germline V gene, CDR1 is SEHNR and CDR2 is FQNEAQ (reference sequence). In nucleotides, the CDR3 is TGTGCCAGCAGCTTAGGGTACAGGCCCATCTCTGGAAACACCATATATTTT. Amino acid sequence: CASSLGYRPISGNTIYF.

CDR3 sequence reads: CASGGDYGYTF. CDR3 in DNA: TGTGCCAGTGGAGGGGACTATGGCTACACCTTC. This chain uses TRBV2 with TRBJ1-2, with D perhaps matching TRBD1 (5 bases). V dropped 9 bases and J dropped 3 bases, with 8 bases sitting between them. This CDR3 has 11 residues. Looked up from germline, CDR1 is SNHLY and CDR2 is FYNNEI.

The chain has TRBV4-1 and TRBJ1-5, with D hard to call. Germline assignment: CDR1 MGHRA and CDR2 YSYEKL. This CDR3 comprises 17 residues. Trimming stripped 0 bases from V and 2 bases from J, with 14 bases between. The CDR3 sequence is CASSQDWPVVGNQPQHF. CDR3 coding DNA: TGCGCCAGCAGCCAAGATTGGCCAGTGGTTGGCAATCAGCCCCAGCATTTT.

This chain joins TRBV18 and TRBJ2-4; D is perhaps TRBD1 (5 bases). This CDR3 comprises 16 residues. Germline V gene data show CDR1 as KGHSH and CDR2 as LQKENI. V was shortened by 6 bases and J by 0 bases, with 15 bases between the two germline ends. CDR3 in DNA: TGTGCCAGCTCTCCAGGGCCCCCGGCAGCCAAAAACATTCAGTACTTC. This encodes CASSPGPPAAKNIQYF. Variable domain in full (rest from reference TRBV18 and TRBJ2-4): NAGVMQNPRHLVRRRGQEARLRCSPMKGHSHVYWYRQLPEEGLKFMVYLQKENIIDESGMPKERFSAEFPKEGPSILRIQQVVRGDSAAYFCASSPGPPAAKNIQYFGAGTRLSVL.

V usage is TRBV10-1 and J usage is TRBJ1-2; TRBD1 matches 9 bases. The V gene end was trimmed by 4 bases and the J gene end by 2 bases; junction bases not matched to a gene: 5. Germline-derived CDR1 and CDR2 are WNHNN and SYGVQD (reference sequence). The CDR3 extends over 15 amino acids. This CDR3 reads CASSGGQGPNYGYTF. The CDR3 region has the DNA TGCGCCAGCAGTGGTGGACAGGGGCCGAACTATGGCTACACCTTC.

The V gene is TRBV6-6, the J gene TRBJ1-5; 9 nucleotides align to TRBD1. V lost 8 bases and J lost 1; bases outside the gene matches: 9. The CDR3 extends over 16 amino acids. Germline-derived CDR1 and CDR2 are MNHNY and SVGAGI (reference sequence). The CDR3: CASVDRGPLSNQPQHF. The CDR3 region has the DNA TGTGCCAGCGTGGACAGGGGACCCTTGAGCAATCAGCCCCAGCATTTT.

The genes are TRBV4-1 and TRBJ2-5; 8 bases are shared with TRBD2. With V trimmed by 4 bases and J by 1 base, 11 bases remained unmatched. Germline V gene sequence: CDR1 MGHRA, CDR2 YSYEKL. The CDR3 is made up of 17 amino acids. The CDR3 here is CASSRLGGAGAQETQYF. The DNA of the CDR3 is TGCGCCAGCAGCCGCCTCGGGGGAGCGGGGGCCCAAGAGACCCAGTACTTC.

The count of this clone is one. The chain uses TRBV4-2 and TRBJ1-3; unclear D gene. CDR1 is LGHNA and CDR2 is YNFKEQ in the germline V gene. Trimming stripped 4 bases from V and 0 bases from J, with 10 bases between. The CDR3 covers 15 residues. CDR3 DNA sequence: TGTGCCAGCAGCCCTCGTAGCGACTCTGGAAACACCATATATTTT. Translating it yields CASSPRSDSGNTIYF.

V and J are TRBV29-1 and TRBJ2-7; tentative D call: TRBD2 (5 bases). The CDR3 has 13 amino acids. Germline V lookup: CDR1 SQVTM, CDR2 ANQGSEA. V lost 4 bases and J 1 base, leaving 11 bases between the germline ends. CDR3 loop: CSVVVARSYEQYF. As DNA, the CDR3 is TGCAGCGTTGTAGTAGCGAGATCCTACGAGCAGTACTTC.

The chain combines TRBV10-3 with TRBJ1-2; D gene unclear. Trimming removed 2 bases from V and 4 bases from J, with 8 bases in between. The CDR3 contains 13 residues. The V gene's germline CDR1 is ENHRY and CDR2 SYGVKD. CDR3: CAISEGQTYGYTF. CDR3 DNA sequence: TGTGCCATCAGTGAGGGGCAGACCTATGGCTACACCTTC.

This clone was counted ten times or more. V is TRBV19 and J is TRBJ1-6, with a tentative D call TRBD1 (5 bases). The CDR3 loop spans 13 amino acids. Germline CDR1 and CDR2: LNHDA and SQIVND (reference sequence). The V gene lost 7 bases and the J gene lost 7 bases, with 11 bases spanning the gap. The chain's CDR3 is CASTRTQNSPLHF. CDR3 nucleotides: TGTGCCAGTACCAGGACACAGAATTCACCCCTCCACTTT.